This entry concerns a single T cell receptor beta chain. Its antigen is not yet known. No base-level quality is on record; no much larger clone is a single base apart. The sample's treatment or condition label is to be understood as: suppressive antiretroviral therapy. A pool of overlapping 15-mer peptides from HIV-1 Gag, at about 0.93 ug per peptide per mL, was used to stimulate the cells. Nonresponding CD40L-negative CD69-negative CD45RO-high memory CD4+ T cells were sorted as memory populations depleted of antigen-responding cells. Participants were HIV-1-infected adults who started suppressive ART during chronic infection. For at least 4 years, participants had undetectable plasma HIV-1 RNA, below 50 copies/mL. To be included, a participant needed positive CMV serology and a CD4+ T cell count above 400 cells/uL. Before stimulation, PBMCs were isolated using density centrifugation and depleted of CD8+ T cells. CD8-depleted PBMCs were stimulated for approximately 19 hours with anti-CD28/CD49d costimulation, CD40-blocking antibody and enfuvirtide to prevent new infections. Cell sorting was done on a Beckman Coulter MoFlo Legacy or XDP sorter, and dead cells were excluded with propidium iodide. For samples with more than one million cells, genomic DNA was extracted with the QIAamp DNA Mini Kit, and for all other samples the Quick-DNA Microprep Kit was used.

The immunoSEQ hsTCRB assay version 4, run in survey mode, was used to sequence TCRbeta repertoires from genomic DNA. Genomic DNA was diluted to 8 to 10 ng/uL, using up to roughly 1 ug per sample for TCRbeta sequencing. Per the source publication's procedure: ImmunoSeq Analyzer 3.0 was used for analysis of TCRbeta data, and diversity was computed on productive nucleotide rearrangements. Using the Immunarch R package, the improved Chao index served to estimate lower-bound TCR diversity and the Gini coefficient served to estimate clonality. Different nucleotide rearrangements encoding the same CDR3beta amino acid sequence were treated as distinct clonotypes. TCRbeta sequences significantly enriched in antigen-responding cells relative to anti-CD3/anti-CD28-activated cells were identified by differential abundance analysis. TCRs were clustered by predicted peptide-MHC specificity with GLIPH2, both within individual participants and across merged participant data sets. The table was pulled from immuneACCESS by TCRdb, which kept in-frame rearrangements only. Such tables lose some clones; where checked, under half of the loss comes from unresolved V genes, and the rest has no known cause. That table gives V, J and clone size, and the DNA gave D and trimming. In all, the sample holds about 64,000 clones, and about 81% of those were seen once. The top ten hold approximately 1.7% of the sample.

This sample was included in a study of persistence of HIV-infected CD4 T cells (dated by TCRdb to about 2020). With regard to the full study: The study isolated CMV- and HIV-1 Gag-responding CD4+ T cells from ART-treated individuals to examine antigen-driven clonal expansion of HIV-1-infected cells. Participants had been on suppressive ART for a median of roughly 8 years. Peripheral blood samples of up to roughly 200 mL were taken at multiple time points, with the exception of a couple of participants who underwent leukapheresis at a single time point. The clonality of all cells in each sorted population was assessed by TCRbeta sequencing, whereas the clonality of infected cells was assessed by proviral sequencing. For the TCR cluster analysis across participants, 8 or 9 participants were included for CMV and 7 participants for Gag. Here is what the overall study found, with its caveats: Significantly lower TCRbeta richness was observed in CMV- and Gag-responding cells than in anti-CD3/anti-CD28-responding cells, and higher oligoclonality was observed in CMV-responding cells than in CD3/CD28-stimulated and Gag-responding cells. Because the TCR analyses were done in bulk, restricting them to just the rare CMV-responding cells that actually carried HIV-1 proviruses was not possible. Only a small number of individuals took part in the study, and the range of antigens tested was limited. Antigen-responding cells were enriched for expanded CDR3beta sequences that were degenerate, which suggests that CD4+ responses to CMV and Gag underwent convergent selection. Within the same sorted populations, how oligoclonal the TCRs were correlated with how oligoclonal the proviruses were.

The material sequenced was CD4+ T cells sorted from PBMCs after approximately 19-hour stimulation, taken from a patient who received antiretroviral therapy. The meaning of the sample's cell subset or site label: CD40L-CD69- CD45RO-high memory CD4 T cells not responding to Gag peptides. The source of this sequence is an adult man with HIV who was CMV-seropositive.

The DNA sequence is TGCAGCGTGGCCGGCAGGGGATACTCTGGAAACACCATATATTTT. This yields the protein CSVAGRGYSGNTIYF. This receptor chain uses TRBV29-1 and TRBJ1-3, with TRBD1 tentatively as D gene (6 bases match). V drops 6 bases and J drops 0 bases, leaving 15 bases in between. From the cysteine through the phenylalanine, the CDR3 covers 15 amino acids. Only the CDR3 part of the read is kept: 45 bases, read in frame from the first base. CDR1 and CDR2 are drawn from the germline V gene: SQVTM, ANQGSEA. With the rest looked up from the reference TRBV29-1 and TRBJ1-3 genes rather than sequenced, the full variable domain is SAVISQKPSRDICQRGTSLTIQCQVDSQVTMMFWYRQQPGQSLTLIATANQGSEATYESGFVIDKFPISRPNLTFSTLTVSNMSPEDSSIYLCSVAGRGYSGNTIYFGEGSWLTVV.